This passage covers 16 T cell receptor beta chains from one sample sequenced in a study of blood T cell repertoires in COVID-19. This table comes from immunoSEQ multiplex PCR, and its TCRdb copy is limited to in-frame clones, with some not included. The profile covers about 220,000 clones, with about three quarters appearing a single time and approximately 7.2% taken by the ten largest. The sequenced sample consisted of peripheral blood. These receptors all stem from a woman between 70 and 85 years old with acute or convalescent COVID-19.

The CDR3 nucleotides are TGTGCCACCAGTGACCCCACTCGGGGCGGGACAGGCACAGATACGCAGTATTTT. The encoded protein is CATSDPTRGGTGTDTQYF. V usage is TRBV24-1 and J usage is TRBJ2-3, with D maybe TRBD1 (7 bases). Germline-derived CDR1 and CDR2 are KGHDR and SFDVKD. The CDR3 is made up of 18 amino acids. V gave up 4 bases and J gave up 1 base, with 20 bases separating them.

The chain recombines TRBV7-2 with TRBJ2-1, with D possibly matching TRBD2 (6 bases). Germline CDR1 is SGHTA and CDR2 is FQGNSA. There are 12 residues in the CDR3. V lost 3 bases to trimming and J lost 9 bases, with 9 bases between them. The CDR3 sequence is CASSLGGREQFF. In DNA form, the CDR3 reads TGTGCCAGCAGCTTGGGGGGACGTGAGCAGTTCTTC.

The chain combines TRBV5-1 with TRBJ2-7; 16 bases map to TRBD2. The CDR3 contains 17 residues. Germline V gene data show CDR1 as SGHRS and CDR2 as YFSETQ. Losses at the gene ends were 2 bases for V and 7 bases for J; bases not matched to a gene: 9. In DNA form, the CDR3 reads TGCGCCAGCAGCTTCCCCCCGGGACTAGCGGGGGGGCGTGAGCAGTACTTC. Translating gives CASSFPPGLAGGREQYF.

The chain is built from TRBV10-3 and TRBJ1-1; 7 bases map to TRBD1. The CDR3 contains 13 residues. Germline trimming cut 8 bases from V and 7 bases from J; bases unmatched to any gene: 10. Germline CDR1 and CDR2: ENHRY and SYGVKD. CDR3: CAIGEGGPHEAFF. The CDR3 bases are TGTGCCATCGGGGAAGGGGGCCCACATGAAGCTTTCTTT.

Only a few counts were recorded for this clone. V and J are TRBV6-6 and TRBJ1-1; 11 bases fit TRBD1. The J segment lost 4 bases and the V segment lost 5 bases, leaving 6 bases of the junction unmatched. Germline CDR1 and CDR2: MNHNY and SVGAGI (reference sequence). The CDR3 is made up of 15 amino acids. CDR3 coding DNA: TGTGCCAGCAGTGACCGGGACAGGGGGTCCACTGAAGCTTTCTTT. Its translation: CASSDRDRGSTEAFF.

The genes are TRBV5-6 and TRBJ1-2; tentatively, D is TRBD1 (6 bases). The germline V gene has CDR1 SGHDT and CDR2 YYEEEE. V lost 4 bases, J lost 4 bases, and 14 bases lay in between. The CDR3 runs 14 residues. As DNA, the CDR3 is TGTGCCAGCAGCCCCCAGGGGAGGGGCTATGGCTACACCTTC. This translates into CASSPQGRGYGYTF.

The chain carries TRBV14 and TRBJ1-4; maybe TRBD1 (6 bases). Between the trimmed V and J ends, which lost 0 bases and 5 bases, there was a span of 10 bases. Germline CDR1 is SGHDN and CDR2 is FVKESK. The CDR3 spans 15 residues. The CDR3 DNA is TGTGCCAGCAGCCAAGATGCAGGGGTGAATGAAAAACTGTTTTTT. Translation gives CASSQDAGVNEKLFF.

This clone has at least ten counts. This chain connects TRBV10-2 to TRBJ1-5, with D possibly TRBD1 on 5 matching bases. Per the germline V gene, CDR1 is WSHSY and CDR2 is SAAADI. Trimming removed 2 bases from V and 4 bases from J, with 15 bases in between. The CDR3 is 16 residues long. The CDR3 bases are TGCGCCAGCAGTGAGAGAGCGAGGGGAGGAAATCAGCCCCAGCATTTT. The encoded protein is CASSERARGGNQPQHF.

The chain links TRBV2 to TRBJ1-5; D call uncertain. Germline-derived CDR1 and CDR2 are SNHLY and FYNNEI. Trimming took off 5 bases at V and 4 bases at J, with 9 bases between the two ends. The CDR3 is 13 amino acids. The CDR3 nucleotides read TGTGCCAGCAGTCTAGAAGCTAATCAGCCCCAGCATTTT. Protein product: CASSLEANQPQHF.

The V gene is TRBV30, the J gene TRBJ2-1; no clear D gene. The V end was cut by 2 bases, the J end by 7 bases, with 12 bases between. CDR1 is GTSNPN, CDR2 SVGIG, per germline (reference sequence). The CDR3 is made up of 13 amino acids. The CDR3 region has the DNA TGTGCCTGGAGTCGGTCCCTAGTTAATGAGCAGTTCTTC. Encoded protein: CAWSRSLVNEQFF.

Concerning this clone: Other DNA sequences from this sample encode an identical CDR3 as well. This chain's CDR3 is CASSEAGGPYNEQFF. For the CDR3, the DNA is TGTGCCAGCAGCGAAGCGGGGGGGCCCTACAATGAGCAGTTCTTC. The V gene is TRBV9, the J gene TRBJ2-1; 10 positions match TRBD2. The trim removed 3 bases at V and 2 bases at J, leaving 2 bases unmatched. The CDR3 has 15 residues. Germline-derived CDR1 and CDR2 are SGDLS and YYNGEE. Supplemented by reference TRBV9 and TRBJ2-1, the full variable domain reads DSGVTQTPKHLITATGQRVTLRCSPRSGDLSVYWYQQSLDQGLQFLIQYYNGEERAKGNILERFSAQQFPDLHSELNLSSLELGDSALYFCASSEAGGPYNEQFFGPGTRLTVL.

V and J are TRBV13 and TRBJ2-7, with D unresolved. V gave up 1 base and J gave up 4 bases, with 11 bases separating them. This CDR3 region has 14 residues. Germline loops: CDR1 PRHDT, CDR2 FYEKMQ (reference sequence). The CDR3 reads CASSLDSSPYEQYF. CDR3 bases: TGTGCCAGCAGCTTAGACAGTTCCCCGTACGAGCAGTACTTC.

The rearrangement links TRBV30 to TRBJ2-1, with 15 bases fitting TRBD2. The V segment lost 0 bases and the J segment 7 bases; nucleotides outside the gene matches: 4. CDR1 is GTSNPN, CDR2 SVGIG, per germline (reference sequence). CDR3 length equals 16 residues. CDR3 sequence: CAWSVGLAGGRNEQFF. CDR3 in DNA: TGTGCCTGGAGTGTTGGACTAGCGGGGGGGCGGAATGAGCAGTTCTTC. The full variable domain, completed using reference TRBV30 and TRBJ2-1, is SQTIHQWPATLVQPVGSPLSLECTVEGTSNPNLYWYRQAAGRGLQLLFYSVGIGQISSEVPQNLSASRPQDRQFILSSKKLLLSDSGFYLCAWSVGLAGGRNEQFFGPGTRLTVL.

CDR3 sequence reads: CASSGGPRTDTQYF. CDR3 nucleotide sequence: TGTGCCAGCTCAGGGGGCCCAAGGACAGATACGCAGTATTTT. The chain has TRBV3-1 (or the pseudogene TRBV3-2) and TRBJ2-3; 8 bases are a match to TRBD1. V lost 8 bases to trimming and J lost 3 bases; unmatched junction nucleotides: 7. CDR3 length equals 14 residues. Germline values: CDR1 LGHDT, CDR2 YNNKEL (reference sequence).

This chain uses TRBV7-2 with TRBJ2-7; TRBD1 is a possible D gene (5 bases). This CDR3 has 14 residues. CDR1 and CDR2 (germline): SGHTA, FQGNSA. Trimming removed 0 bases at V and 6 bases at J, with 12 bases between. This chain's CDR3 is CASSLAPPRGEQYF. CDR3 DNA sequence: TGTGCCAGCAGCTTAGCCCCCCCTAGGGGCGAGCAGTACTTC.

CDR3 loop: CASRGGNTIYF. DNA for the CDR3: TGTGCCAGCCGAGGGGGAAACACCATATATTTT. V usage is TRBV25-1 and J usage is TRBJ1-3; D is unclear. The CDR3 runs to 11 residues. Trimming took off 8 bases at V and 4 bases at J, with 6 bases between the two ends. Per the germline V gene, CDR1 is MGHDK and CDR2 is SYGVNS.